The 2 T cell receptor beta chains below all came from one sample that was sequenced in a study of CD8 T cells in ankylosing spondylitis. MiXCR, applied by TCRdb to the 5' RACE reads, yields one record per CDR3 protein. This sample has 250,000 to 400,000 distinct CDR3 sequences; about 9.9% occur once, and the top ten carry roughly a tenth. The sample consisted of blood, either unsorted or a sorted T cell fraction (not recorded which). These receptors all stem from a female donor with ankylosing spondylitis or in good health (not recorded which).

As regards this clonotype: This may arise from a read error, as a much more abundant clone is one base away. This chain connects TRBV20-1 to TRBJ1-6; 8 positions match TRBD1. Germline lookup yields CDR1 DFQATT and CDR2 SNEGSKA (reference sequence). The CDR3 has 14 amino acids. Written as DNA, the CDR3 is TGCACTGCTAGAGGACAGGGTGGCAATTCACCCCTCCACTTT. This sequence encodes CTARGQGGNSPLHF.

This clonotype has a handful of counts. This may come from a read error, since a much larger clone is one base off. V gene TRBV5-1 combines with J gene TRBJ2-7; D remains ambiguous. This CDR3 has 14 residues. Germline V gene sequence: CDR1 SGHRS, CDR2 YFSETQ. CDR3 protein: CASSLAPPFYEQSF. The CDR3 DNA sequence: TGCGCCAGCAGCTTGGCTCCTCCATTCTACGAGCAGTCCTTC.